This entry is about one TCR beta chain. Its cognate antigen is unknown. The record originates from a study of OX40 agonist ivuxolimab in advanced cancers. As for the study in general: Ivuxolimab, an agonist antibody against OX40 (CD134), was given to patients. Whole-study findings and limits: Both blood CD4+ and CD8+ T cells showed clonal growth by week 6 at 0.1 to 3.0 mg/kg.

Some clones are missing from TCRdb's copy, which holds only in-frame ones; the method was immunoSEQ multiplex PCR. The repertoire consists of around 80,000 clones, with roughly 90% occurring once and the leading ten covering about 0.2%. This clonotype was obtained from an adult with an advanced solid tumor such as melanoma, head and neck, liver or kidney cancer. The sample was CD4+ or CD8+ T cells sorted from blood, taken in a trial of the OX40 agonist ivuxolimab.

The CDR3 coding sequence is TGCGCCAGCAGCTTCGAGCCCCACCCCGGAGGACAGGGGGCAAGAGATACGCAGTATTTT. It specifies CASSFEPHPGGQGARDTQYF. The rearrangement joins TRBV5-1 to TRBJ2-3, with 11 bases matching TRBD1. Per germline, CDR1 SGHRS and CDR2 YFSETQ. J gave up 5 bases and V 2 bases, and 19 bases lay outside the gene matches. The CDR3 length is 20 residues.